A selection of T cell receptor beta chains follows, all from one sample in a study of a mutant IDH1 vaccine in newly diagnosed glioma. The antigens these receptors bind are not known. Clones were sequenced by immunoSEQ multiplex PCR, and TCRdb holds only the in-frame ones, with some missing. The top ten clones hold 0.7% to 0.95% of a sample with about 94,000 clones, around nine tenths of them seen once. Sequencing used PBMCs, obtained from a glioma patient whose treatment included an IDH1 peptide vaccine. These receptor sequences come from a woman aged 50 to 65 with glioma. CDR3s include the opening cysteine and the closing phenylalanine or tryptophan. The order of the fields is J gene, CDR3 length, V gene, clone size, D gene, CDR3 protein, CDR3 DNA. The D gene is left open where the match is weak. Clone size is shown for a subset of rows, as once, few, many or a class of expanded clone.

j_gene: TRBJ1-2
len: 16
v_gene: TRBV30
abundance: -
d_gene: -
CDR3aa: CAWRTRVYDPNYGYTF
CDR3nt: TGTGCCTGGAGAACGAGAGTTTACGACCCCAACTATGGCTACACCTTC

j_gene: TRBJ2-6
len: 17
v_gene: TRBV19
abundance: -
d_gene: -
CDR3aa: CASSRVYSYSGANVLTF
CDR3nt: TGTGCCAGTAGCCGGGTTTACTCCTATTCTGGGGCCAACGTCCTGACTTTC

j_gene: TRBJ2-6
len: 16
v_gene: TRBV27
abundance: once
d_gene: TRBD1
CDR3aa: CASSRTGATGANVLTF
CDR3nt: TGTGCCAGCAGTCGGACAGGGGCAACTGGGGCCAACGTCCTGACTTTC

j_gene: TRBJ2-1
len: 14
v_gene: TRBV5-1
abundance: -
d_gene: TRBD1
CDR3aa: CASSLYRGNNEQFF
CDR3nt: TGCGCCAGCAGCTTATACAGGGGAAACAATGAGCAGTTCTTC

j_gene: TRBJ1-6
len: 18
v_gene: TRBV6-7
abundance: -
d_gene: -
CDR3aa: CASSYLQPGQTFNSPLHF
CDR3nt: TGTGCCAGCAGTTACCTACAACCGGGACAAACCTTTAATTCACCCCTCCACTTT

j_gene: TRBJ2-1
len: 17
v_gene: TRBV6-1
abundance: -
d_gene: -
CDR3aa: CASSEPPASQSYNEQFF
CDR3nt: TGTGCCAGCAGTGAACCCCCAGCGAGTCAATCCTACAATGAGCAGTTCTTC

j_gene: TRBJ2-5
len: 14
v_gene: TRBV19
abundance: few
d_gene: -
CDR3aa: CASSPSVLTETQYF
CDR3nt: TGTGCCAGTAGCCCTTCGGTCCTGACGGAGACCCAGTACTTC

j_gene: TRBJ2-7
len: 16
v_gene: TRBV7-9
abundance: -
d_gene: TRBD1
CDR3aa: CASSLGVDRGSYEQYF
CDR3nt: TGTGCCAGCAGCTTAGGGGTCGACAGGGGGTCCTACGAGCAGTACTTC

j_gene: TRBJ1-5
len: 13
v_gene: TRBV11-2
abundance: many
d_gene: -
CDR3aa: CASSLGDRQPQHF
CDR3nt: TGTGCCAGCAGCTTAGGAGATAGGCAGCCCCAGCATTTT

j_gene: TRBJ2-5
len: 15
v_gene: TRBV6-5
abundance: -
d_gene: TRBD2
CDR3aa: CASSPGLGPQETQYF
CDR3nt: TGTGCCAGCAGTCCGGGACTAGGGCCTCAAGAGACCCAGTACTTC

j_gene: TRBJ2-1
len: 16
v_gene: TRBV7-3
abundance: -
d_gene: TRBD1
CDR3aa: CASSLATGVGGNEQFF
CDR3nt: TGTGCCAGCAGCTTAGCGACAGGGGTGGGAGGCAATGAGCAGTTCTTC

j_gene: TRBJ1-1
len: 14
v_gene: TRBV28
abundance: -
d_gene: -
CDR3aa: CASSFPGTAGEAFF
CDR3nt: TGTGCCAGCAGTTTCCCGGGTACCGCAGGGGAAGCTTTCTTT

j_gene: TRBJ1-4
len: 15
v_gene: TRBV5-1
abundance: -
d_gene: TRBD1
CDR3aa: CASSPRQGTNEKLFF
CDR3nt: TGCGCCAGCAGCCCTCGACAGGGCACTAATGAAAAACTGTTTTTT

j_gene: TRBJ1-2
len: 15
v_gene: TRBV27
abundance: -
d_gene: -
CDR3aa: CASSLTPIWVGGYTF
CDR3nt: TGTGCCAGCAGTTTAACCCCCATTTGGGTAGGAGGCTACACCTTC

j_gene: TRBJ2-3
len: 15
v_gene: TRBV25-1
abundance: -
d_gene: -
CDR3aa: CASVPPGQRTDTQYF
CDR3nt: TGTGCCAGCGTCCCCCCGGGGCAGCGCACAGATACGCAGTATTTT

j_gene: TRBJ1-6
len: 16
v_gene: TRBV18
abundance: -
d_gene: TRBD1
CDR3aa: CASSPAQTGGGSPLHF
CDR3nt: TGTGCCAGCTCGCCTGCCCAGACAGGGGGCGGTTCACCCCTCCACTTT

j_gene: TRBJ2-5
len: 17
v_gene: TRBV9
abundance: -
d_gene: TRBD2
CDR3aa: CASSPGLAGGVQETQYF
CDR3nt: TGTGCCAGCAGCCCGGGACTAGCGGGAGGGGTACAAGAGACCCAGTACTTC

j_gene: TRBJ2-1
len: 15
v_gene: TRBV28
abundance: -
d_gene: TRBD2
CDR3aa: CASINSGGAYNEQFF
CDR3nt: TGTGCCAGCATCAATAGCGGGGGGGCCTACAATGAGCAGTTCTTC